This TCR beta chain comes out of a study of Ad26.COV2.S vaccination and SARS-CoV-2 variants. Study overall: Participants got Ad26.COV2.S intramuscularly, once or twice 56 days apart.

About this clone itself: Its antigen is currently unknown.

As to treatment: 19 received Ad26.COV2.S at low or high dose, single or two shots; about five received placebo; per-sample allocation not given. Sample collection was performed on day 63 after the first vaccine or placebo injection. Profiled with immunoSEQ multiplex PCR; TCRdb holds only in-frame clones, not every one. The repertoire includes roughly 500,000 clones, approximately 89% of them detected once, and over 2.5% sits in the top ten. The V gene end was trimmed by 4 bases and the J gene end by 4 bases; junction bases not matched to a gene: 3. The germline V gene encodes CDR1 SEHNR and CDR2 FQNEAQ (reference sequence). This CDR3 contains 13 residues. Study outcomes and limitations: Comparability of non-spike TCR breadth was observed across vaccine and placebo recipients. Total T cell responses, in the TCR breadth and depth analyses, may have been underestimated. Reportedly, after vaccination the spike-specific CD8+ and CD4+ T cell responses displayed substantial breadth.

This specimen consisted of peripheral blood, obtained in a trial of Ad26.COV2.S vaccine versus placebo. This chain joins TRBV7-9 and TRBJ1-2; 7 bases are shared with TRBD1. This TCR derives from a person between 18 and 65 years old who received the Ad26.COV2.S COVID-19 vaccine or a placebo. The CDR3 DNA is TGTGCCAGCAGCTACGGGACAGCCTATGGCTACACCTTC. Translated, it gives CASSYGTAYGYTF.